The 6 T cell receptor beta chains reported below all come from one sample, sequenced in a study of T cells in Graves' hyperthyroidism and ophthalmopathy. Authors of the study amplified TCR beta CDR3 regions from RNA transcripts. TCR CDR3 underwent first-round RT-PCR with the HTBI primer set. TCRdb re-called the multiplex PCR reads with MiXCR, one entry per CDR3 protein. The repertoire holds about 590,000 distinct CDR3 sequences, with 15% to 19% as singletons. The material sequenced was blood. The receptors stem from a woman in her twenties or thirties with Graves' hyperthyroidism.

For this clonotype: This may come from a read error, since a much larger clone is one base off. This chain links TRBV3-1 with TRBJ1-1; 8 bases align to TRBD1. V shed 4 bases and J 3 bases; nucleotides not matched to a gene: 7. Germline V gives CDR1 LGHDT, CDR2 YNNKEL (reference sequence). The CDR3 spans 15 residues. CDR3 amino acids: CASSRNQGADTEAFF. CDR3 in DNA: TGTGCCAGCAGCCGCAACCAGGGGGCGGACACTGAAGCTTTCTTT.

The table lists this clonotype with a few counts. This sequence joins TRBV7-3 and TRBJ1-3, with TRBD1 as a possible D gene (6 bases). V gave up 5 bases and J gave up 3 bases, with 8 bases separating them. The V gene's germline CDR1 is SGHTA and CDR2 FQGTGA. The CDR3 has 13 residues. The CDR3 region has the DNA TGTGCCAGCAGCCTGGGACATGGAAACACCATATATTTT. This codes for CASSLGHGNTIYF. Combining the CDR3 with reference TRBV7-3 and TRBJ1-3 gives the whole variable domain GAGVSQTPSNKVTEKGKYVELRCDPISGHTALYWYRQSLGQGPEFLIYFQGTGAADDSGLPNDRFFAVRPEGSVSTLKIQRTERGDSAVYLCASSLGHGNTIYFGEGSWLTVV.

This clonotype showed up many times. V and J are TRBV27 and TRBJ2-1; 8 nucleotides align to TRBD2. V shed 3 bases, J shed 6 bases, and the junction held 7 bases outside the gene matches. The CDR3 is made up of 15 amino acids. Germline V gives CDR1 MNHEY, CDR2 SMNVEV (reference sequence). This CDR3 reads CASSLSAGVGNEQFF. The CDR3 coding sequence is TGTGCCAGCAGTTTGTCAGCGGGAGTAGGCAATGAGCAGTTCTTC.

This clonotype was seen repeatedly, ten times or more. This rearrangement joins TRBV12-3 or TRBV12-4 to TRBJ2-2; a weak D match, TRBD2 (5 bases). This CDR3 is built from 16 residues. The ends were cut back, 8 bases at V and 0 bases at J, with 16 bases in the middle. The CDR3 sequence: CASGGSGRTNTGELFF. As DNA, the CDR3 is TGTGCCAGCGGCGGGTCCGGGCGGACGAACACCGGGGAGCTGTTTTTT.

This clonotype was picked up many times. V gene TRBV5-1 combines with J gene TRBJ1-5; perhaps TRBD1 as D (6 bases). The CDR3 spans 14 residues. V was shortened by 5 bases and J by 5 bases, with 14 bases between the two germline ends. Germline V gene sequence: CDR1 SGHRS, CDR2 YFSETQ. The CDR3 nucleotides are TGCGCCAGCAGGGAGGCAGGGGAGGATCAGCCCCAGCATTTT. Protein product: CASREAGEDQPQHF. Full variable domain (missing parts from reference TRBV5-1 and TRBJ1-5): KAGVTQTPRYLIKTRGQQVTLSCSPISGHRSVSWYQQTPGQGLQFLFEYFSETQRNKGNFPGRFSGRQFSNSRSEMNVSTLELGDSALYLCASREAGEDQPQHFGDGTRLSIL.

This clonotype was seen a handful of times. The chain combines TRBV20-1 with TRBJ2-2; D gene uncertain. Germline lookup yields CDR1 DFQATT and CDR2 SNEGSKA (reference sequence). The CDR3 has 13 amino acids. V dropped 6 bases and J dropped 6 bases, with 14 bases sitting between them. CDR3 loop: CSAIRRYSGELFF. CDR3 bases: TGCAGTGCCATTAGGCGGTACTCCGGGGAGCTGTTTTTT.